This T cell receptor (beta chain) is from a study of blood T cell repertoires in COVID-19. Here immunoSEQ multiplex PCR was the method, and the copy in TCRdb shows in-frame clones only, minus some. In the table there are 40,000 to 65,000 clones, 80% to 90% of which are singletons. The CDR3 loop spans 15 amino acids. Germline V gene data show CDR1 as LNHDA and CDR2 as SQIVND (reference sequence). The V end was cut by 3 bases, the J end by 3 bases, with 14 bases between. V gene TRBV19 combines with J gene TRBJ1-2; unclear D gene. The sample was peripheral blood. The receptor was isolated from a man of 80 years or more with acute or convalescent COVID-19. The CDR3 DNA sequence: TGTGCCAGTAGTATTCCTTCCGCGGGCTACTATGGCTACACCTTC. It translates to CASSIPSAGYYGYTF.